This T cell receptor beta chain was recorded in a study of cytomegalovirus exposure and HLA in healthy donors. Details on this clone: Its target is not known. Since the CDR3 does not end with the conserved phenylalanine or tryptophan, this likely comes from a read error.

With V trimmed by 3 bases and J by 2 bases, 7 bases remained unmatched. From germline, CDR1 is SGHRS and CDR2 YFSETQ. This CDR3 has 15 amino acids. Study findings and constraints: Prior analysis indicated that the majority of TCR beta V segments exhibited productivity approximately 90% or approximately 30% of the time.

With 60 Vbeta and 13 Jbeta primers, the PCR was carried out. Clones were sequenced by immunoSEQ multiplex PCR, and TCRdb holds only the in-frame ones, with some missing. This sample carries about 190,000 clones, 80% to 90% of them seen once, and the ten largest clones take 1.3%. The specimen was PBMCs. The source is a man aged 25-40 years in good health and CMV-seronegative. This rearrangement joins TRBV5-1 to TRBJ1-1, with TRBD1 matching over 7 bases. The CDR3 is CASSWTGTANTEAFL. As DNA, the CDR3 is TGCGCCAGCAGCTGGACCGGGACAGCTAACACTGAAGCTTTCCTT.